A selection of T cell receptor beta chains follows, all from one sample in a study of identical twins. One entry per CDR3 protein results from TCRdb running MiXCR on the 5' RACE reads. Altogether roughly 1,500,000 distinct CDR3 sequences are present, under 35% being singletons, with the ten largest covering 0.25% to 0.3%. The sequenced sample was cord blood. The receptors originated from a newborn girl in good health. Both conserved end residues are part of each CDR3. D genes are given only for firm matches. Where a row states a size, it is once, few, many or the class of an expanded clone; other rows omit it.

cdr3_nt cdr3_aa d_call j_call clone_size v_call
TGCGCCAGCAGCTTGGATACCAACACTGAAGCTTTCTTT CASSLDTNTEAFF - TRBJ1-1 many TRBV5-1
TGCAGTGCGGCGGGAGCCTACACAGATACGCAGTATTTT CSAAGAYTDTQYF TRBD2 TRBJ2-3 - TRBV20-1
TGTGCCAGCAGTTTACCGGCGGGAGGCCAAGAGACCCAGTACTTC CASSLPAGGQETQYF TRBD2 TRBJ2-5 many TRBV28
TGCAGTGCTAGAGCATTCGATCGTATGAACACTGAAGCTTTCTTT CSARAFDRMNTEAFF - TRBJ1-1 - TRBV20-1
TGTGCCAGCAGTGAAGGGGGAGGGGCCAAAAACATTCAGTACTTC CASSEGGGAKNIQYF TRBD2 TRBJ2-4 many TRBV6-1
TGCAGTGCCCCCGCTAGCACTAGCACAGATACGCAGTATTTT CSAPASTSTDTQYF - TRBJ2-3 few TRBV20-1
TGTGCCAGCAGCTCCGACAGGTGGGACACTGAAGCTTTCTTT CASSSDRWDTEAFF - TRBJ1-1 - TRBV11-2
TGTGCCAGCAGTCCCCTACCGGGACAGGGAATGTTTTTT CASSPLPGQGMFF TRBD1 TRBJ1-4 few TRBV28
TGCAGCGTTGGACTAGCGGGAGGGTTCGGAGATACGCAGTATTTT CSVGLAGGFGDTQYF TRBD2 TRBJ2-3 many TRBV29-1
TGTGCCAGCAGCTTAGGGGGAGATTCAGGATACGAGCAGTACTTC CASSLGGDSGYEQYF - TRBJ2-7 - TRBV11-2
TGCGCCAGCAGCCCACCTTATAGCGGGGGGCGACACTACAATGAGCAGTTCTTC CASSPPYSGGRHYNEQFF TRBD2 TRBJ2-1 few TRBV5-1
TGTGCCAGCATCTGGACAGGACAGAGCTCCTACGAGCAGTACTTC CASIWTGQSSYEQYF TRBD1 TRBJ2-7 - TRBV6-1
TGTGCCAGCAACGGGAACCCCACCTACGAGCAGTACTTC CASNGNPTYEQYF - TRBJ2-7 few TRBV28
TGTGCCAGCAGCTTAGGGGCAGGGATGTTTGCGCAGTATTTT CASSLGAGMFAQYF - TRBJ2-3 - TRBV7-3
TGTGCCAGCAGCTTAGTATGGTCCCAGAACACTGAAGCTTTCTTT CASSLVWSQNTEAFF - TRBJ1-1 - TRBV7-9
TGCGCCAGCAGCTTGGTAAGGGGTTTATTTTACAATGAGCAGTTCTTC CASSLVRGLFYNEQFF - TRBJ2-1 few TRBV5-1
TGTGCCTGGAGTTTGAGTGGGTCTGGCTACACCTTC CAWSLSGSGYTF - TRBJ1-2 - TRBV30
TGCAGTGCTAGAGACCTCCTTCGGCTCACAGATACGCAGTATTTT CSARDLLRLTDTQYF - TRBJ2-3 - TRBV20-1
TGTGCCATCAGTGCAGGTGGGGGTCCGGCCCACGAGCAGTACTTC CAISAGGGPAHEQYF - TRBJ2-7 - TRBV10-3
TGTGCCAGCAGGACAGGGATTGGGACCTACGAGCAGTACTTC CASRTGIGTYEQYF TRBD1 TRBJ2-7 - TRBV6-1
TGCAGCGTTGAAATGGGACTAGCGTCCTACAATGAGCAGTTCTTC CSVEMGLASYNEQFF TRBD2 TRBJ2-1 many TRBV29-1
TGTGCCAGCAGCCAAGACGGGTTCCCTAATGAGCAGTTCTTC CASSQDGFPNEQFF - TRBJ2-1 - TRBV3-1
TGCAGTGCTAGAGATGGAACAGGGGGCGTTCAGCCCCAGCATTTT CSARDGTGGVQPQHF TRBD1 TRBJ1-5 - TRBV20-1
TGCGCCAGCAGCCGAGTGACTTTGACTAGCGGACTAACGAGGGAGACCCAGTACTTC CASSRVTLTSGLTRETQYF TRBD2 TRBJ2-5 - TRBV5-1
TGTGCCATCAGTGCCGGGACTATCGGCACCTACGAGCAGTACTTC CAISAGTIGTYEQYF TRBD2 TRBJ2-7 few TRBV10-3
TGCGCCAGCAGCCAACACGGACAGGGGGCTAGAGCTTTCTTT CASSQHGQGARAFF TRBD1 TRBJ1-1 few TRBV4-1
TGTGCCAGCAGCTTGTCCCGGACTACCTTGGATACGCAGTATTTT CASSLSRTTLDTQYF - TRBJ2-3 - TRBV5-5
TGTGCCAGCAGTTTCAACCCGAATTATGGCTACACCTTC CASSFNPNYGYTF - TRBJ1-2 few TRBV12-3/TRBV12-4
TGCGCCAGCAGCTTGGAGGTGGGTACCTACGAGCAGTACTTC CASSLEVGTYEQYF - TRBJ2-7 few TRBV5-1
TGTGCCAGCAGTGAGGATCCGACAGGGGCGGTGGGCTACACCTTC CASSEDPTGAVGYTF TRBD1 TRBJ1-2 - TRBV2
TGTGCCAGCAGACGGGGAGGGAGGGCCGTGTATACGCAGTATTTT CASRRGGRAVYTQYF TRBD2 TRBJ2-3 few TRBV27
TGCAGTGCTACAACAGGGAGTAATTCACCCCTCCACTTT CSATTGSNSPLHF - TRBJ1-6 few TRBV20-1
TGTGCCATCAGTGACAGGGCCGAGACCCAGTACTTC CAISDRAETQYF - TRBJ2-5 many TRBV10-3
TGTGCCAGCAGCCTAACCGGCGCGCGGATATTTGGCTACACCTTC CASSLTGARIFGYTF - TRBJ1-2 few TRBV3-1
TGTGCCGCCAGCAGCCCGTTACAGGGCCCTACTAACTATGGCTACACCTTC CAASSPLQGPTNYGYTF - TRBJ1-2 - TRBV15
TGTGCCATCAGTGATGTTGGTAGCAGCACCGGGGAGCTGTTTTTT CAISDVGSSTGELFF - TRBJ2-2 few TRBV10-3
TGTGCCAGCAGTCCCCCGGGACAGGTTAGGTTTTATGGCTACACCTTC CASSPPGQVRFYGYTF TRBD1 TRBJ1-2 once TRBV27
TGCAGTGCTACCCCCGTCGAGGGGGCATACAATGAGCAGTTCTTC CSATPVEGAYNEQFF TRBD1 TRBJ2-1 - TRBV20-1
TGCGCCAGCAGCCAAGCTCGGGGGGTGTACAATGAGCAGTTCTTC CASSQARGVYNEQFF TRBD2 TRBJ2-1 many TRBV4-1
TGCAGTGCTGGAGTGGGGCCGAGTCTTGAAGCTTTCTTT CSAGVGPSLEAFF - TRBJ1-1 - TRBV20-1
TGCGCCAGCAGCTTTGAATCGTTCACAGATACGCAGTATTTT CASSFESFTDTQYF - TRBJ2-3 - TRBV5-1
TGTGCCAGCAGTGAAGGACAGGGATCCAATGAGCAGTTCTTC CASSEGQGSNEQFF TRBD1 TRBJ2-1 few TRBV2
TGCAGCGTTGCCCTCGGGACTCTTAGCTCCTACGAGCAGTACTTC CSVALGTLSSYEQYF - TRBJ2-7 many TRBV29-1
TGCAGCGTTGAATCGACTAGCGGGGCGTTCTTC CSVESTSGAFF TRBD2 TRBJ2-1 many TRBV29-1
TGTGCCGGGGGACAGAATAATGAGCAGTTCTTC CAGGQNNEQFF TRBD1 TRBJ2-1 few TRBV7-9
TGTGCCAGCAGGGGACAGGGAAAGGAGGCCTATAACTATGGCTACACCTTC CASRGQGKEAYNYGYTF TRBD1 TRBJ1-2 - TRBV27
TGTGCCAGCAGCGATAGACAGGGAGTAGAGACCCAGTACTTC CASSDRQGVETQYF TRBD1 TRBJ2-5 - TRBV9
TGCAGCTTTGCGGGACCAGGGAGCCGGACAGATACGCAGTATTTT CSFAGPGSRTDTQYF - TRBJ2-3 many TRBV29-1
TGTGCCAGCCTCACCGGGACTAGCGGGTTGAATACGCAGTATTTT CASLTGTSGLNTQYF TRBD2 TRBJ2-3 - TRBV2
TGTGCCATCAGTGAGGGGAAGGGGCGGCCCAAAAACATTCAGTACTTC CAISEGKGRPKNIQYF - TRBJ2-4 - TRBV10-3
TGTGCCAGCAGCAGCCGTTGGACTAGAAACTACGAGCAGTACTTC CASSSRWTRNYEQYF TRBD2 TRBJ2-7 - TRBV12-3/TRBV12-4
TGTGCCAGCAGTTTATGGACCGAAGCTAACTATGGCTACACCTTC CASSLWTEANYGYTF - TRBJ1-2 few TRBV28